This T cell receptor (beta chain) was observed in a study of blood T cell repertoires in COVID-19. Study information: Both acute and convalescent COVID-19 samples were obtained from the United States, Italy and Spain. Nucleic acid was either cDNA or gDNA, and it came from T cells, B-cell-depleted T cells, or PBMCs.

The CDR3 runs 15 residues. In germline, CDR1 is MNHEY, CDR2 SMNVEV (reference sequence). V lost 5 bases and J lost 6; bases outside the gene matches: 7. Original handling: Nucleated cell counts were estimated from reference gene primer amplification. Assay used: immunoSEQ multiplex PCR; TCRdb lists only in-frame clones, some missing. V and J calls and clone size are those listed in that table; D and trimming were worked out from the DNA. The table records 250,000 to 350,000 clones, 88% of them present only once. The sample was peripheral blood. The V gene is TRBV27, the J gene TRBJ2-6; 7 bases align to TRBD1. The source of this sequence is a woman in her forties or fifties with active or convalescent COVID-19. CDR3 DNA: TGTGCCAGCAGTCCACAGGGGAGAGAGGCCAACGTCCTGACTTTC. Protein product: CASSPQGREANVLTF.